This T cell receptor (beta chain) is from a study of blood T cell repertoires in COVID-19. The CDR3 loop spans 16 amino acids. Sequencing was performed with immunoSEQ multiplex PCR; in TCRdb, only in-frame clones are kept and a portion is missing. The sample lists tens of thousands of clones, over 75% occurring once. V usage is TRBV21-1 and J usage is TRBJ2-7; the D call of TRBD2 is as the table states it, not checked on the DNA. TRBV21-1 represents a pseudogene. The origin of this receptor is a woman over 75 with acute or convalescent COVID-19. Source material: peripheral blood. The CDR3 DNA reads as TGTGCCAGCAGCAAAAGGGCCCGGGAGGGCCTCTACGAGCAGTACTTC. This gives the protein CASSKRAREGLYEQYF.